The clone carrying this T cell receptor (beta chain) was observed a handful of times. Its antigen is currently unknown. The record originates from a study of beta chain features in type 1 diabetes. Whole-study findings and limits: VDJ junctions from type 1 diabetes patients carried fewer insertions and larger deletions.

The sequenced template was cDNA made from the entire isolated RNA. Method: immunoSEQ multiplex PCR; TCRdb's copy keeps in-frame clones and lacks some. The sample has hundreds of thousands of clones, 12% to 15% seen once; the top ten hold over 5%. What was sequenced was central memory CD4+ T cells from blood. The origin of this receptor is a man in his thirties or forties in good health.

CDR3 protein: CASSLGSGNYGYTF. The CDR3 coding sequence is TGTGCCAGCAGCTTAGGGTCAGGAAACTATGGCTACACCTTC. The rearrangement uses TRBV7-8 and TRBJ1-2; D is unclear. Per the germline V gene, CDR1 is SGHVS and CDR2 is FQNEAQ. The CDR3 has 14 residues. V lost 1 base, J lost 2 bases, and 8 bases lay in between.